This is a list of T cell receptor beta chains from one sample in a study of blood T cell repertoires in COVID-19. Assay used: immunoSEQ multiplex PCR; TCRdb lists only in-frame clones, some missing. In the table there are fewer than 300,000 clones, over 75% of which are singletons. The sample taken for sequencing was peripheral blood. These receptors were obtained from a human donor in a cohort sampled during active COVID-19. CDR3s include the opening cysteine and the closing phenylalanine or tryptophan. A D gene is named only where the DNA matches it firmly. Part of the rows lack a size; the others show once, few, many or a class for expanded clones.

>TRBJ1-2|NA|TRBD1|TRBV18
TGTGCCAGCTCACAATCGCAAGGTCCCGGGACAGGGAATCAGGGCTACACCTTC
CASSQSQGPGTGNQGYTF
>TRBJ2-5|NA|TRBD2|TRBV18
TGTGCCAGCTCACCAACTAGCGGGACCCTCTCCGTCCAAGAGACCCAGTACTTC
CASSPTSGTLSVQETQYF
>TRBJ1-1|NA|TRBD1|TRBV10-1
TGCGCCAGCAGTGAGGCGGACAGGGTGGATTTAGACGCTTTCTTT
CASSEADRVDLDAFF
>TRBJ2-5|NA|TRBD2|TRBV2
TGTGCCAGCAGTGTGGCTAGCGGGGGGGCCGAGCAAGAGACCCAGTACTTC
CASSVASGGAEQETQYF
>TRBJ2-3|NA|TRBD2|TRBV4-1
TGCGCCAGCAGCCAAGTAGCGGGAGGGCCGGGGGGTACTGATACGCAGTATTTT
CASSQVAGGPGGTDTQYF
>TRBJ2-5|NA|TRBD2|TRBV19
TGTGCCAGTACCAGAACTAGCGGGGGAAAGCAAGAGACCCAGTACTTC
CASTRTSGGKQETQYF
>TRBJ2-7|NA|NA|TRBV2
TGTGCCAGCAGACCCCTACGGACAGTTTACGAGCAGTACTTC
CASRPLRTVYEQYF
>TRBJ2-1|NA|TRBD2|TRBV5-6
TGTGCCAGCAGCCCGAGGCGACTAGCGGCGTCTAGTAATGAGCAGTTCTTC
CASSPRRLAASSNEQFF
>TRBJ2-5|NA|TRBD1|TRBV4-2
TGTGCCAGCAGCCAACCGGGGACAGGGGGAGAGACCCAGTACTTC
CASSQPGTGGETQYF
>TRBJ1-1|NA|TRBD1|TRBV2
TGTGCCAGCAGTGAAGATCTTCTAGGGGGCTACACTGAAGCTTTCTTT
CASSEDLLGGYTEAFF
>TRBJ1-4|NA|NA|TRBV7-8
TGTGCCAGCAGCTTGAGAGGAGGGGGGGTAACTAATGAAAAACTGTTTTTT
CASSLRGGGVTNEKLFF
>TRBJ2-3|NA|NA|TRBV24-1
TGTGCCACCAGTGACCGCTCGTCGAGCCCAGATACGCAGTATTTT
CATSDRSSSPDTQYF
>TRBJ2-7|NA|TRBD1|TRBV25-1
TGTGCCAGCAGGCCCCGCTCGGGGACAGGGCCCGACGAGCAGTACTTC
CASRPRSGTGPDEQYF
>TRBJ2-7|NA|NA|TRBV21-1
TGTGCCAGCCTAGACAGCCTCTACGAGCAGTACTTC
CASLDSLYEQYF
>TRBJ1-5|NA|NA|TRBV18
TGTGCCAGCTCACCACCCTCCAGGGGCAATCAGCCCCAGCATTTT
CASSPPSRGNQPQHF
>TRBJ2-5|NA|NA|TRBV5-4
TGTGCCAGCGGCCAGGAACAAGAGACCCAGTACTTC
CASGQEQETQYF
>TRBJ2-1|NA|NA|TRBV28
TGTGCCAGCAGTTTCGCGGCGGGGAGATACAATGAGCAGTTCTTC
CASSFAAGRYNEQFF
>TRBJ2-1|NA|NA|TRBV6-5
TGTGCCAGCACCAACGGGGGACTGAGGATTGAGCAGTTCTTC
CASTNGGLRIEQFF
>TRBJ2-3|NA|NA|TRBV20-1
TGCAGTGCTAGTTGGGGACTGGCTAGCCTCGCAGATACGCAGTATTTT
CSASWGLASLADTQYF
>TRBJ2-5|NA|NA|TRBV27
TGTGCCAGCCGTCTCTGGGGCCAGCAAGAGACCCAGTACTTC
CASRLWGQQETQYF
>TRBJ2-7|NA|NA|TRBV7-2
TGTGCCAGCAGCTTGGATTGGCAGGGCCTACGCCAGCAGTACTTC
CASSLDWQGLRQQYF
>TRBJ1-2|NA|NA|TRBV23-1
TGCGCCAGCAGACGACAGGCTAGGTATGGCTACACCTTC
CASRRQARYGYTF
>TRBJ2-7|NA|NA|TRBV4-1
TGCGCCAGCAGCCAAGGAGCAGGGAACTCCTACGAGCAGTACTTC
CASSQGAGNSYEQYF
>TRBJ1-5|few|TRBD1|TRBV19
TGTGCCATAGGAAGACAGGGAAATCAGCCCCAGCATTTT
CAIGRQGNQPQHF
>TRBJ1-3|NA|TRBD1|TRBV11-3
TGTGCCAGCAGCTCCTTACCGAACCGGGACAGGTTAAACTCTGGAAACACCATATATTTT
CASSSLPNRDRLNSGNTIYF
>TRBJ2-1|NA|TRBD2|TRBV7-6
TGTGCCAGCAGCTTATTACTAGCGGTCAGCTCCTACAATGAGCAGTTCTTC
CASSLLLAVSSYNEQFF
>TRBJ1-1|NA|TRBD1|TRBV19
TGTGCCAGTAGGTCCGGGACAGAGAAGAGGAACACTGAAGCTTTCTTT
CASRSGTEKRNTEAFF
>TRBJ2-7|NA|TRBD1|TRBV6-2/TRBV6-3
TGTGCCAGCAGTAAACAGGGGTGGCCCTACGAGCAGTACTTC
CASSKQGWPYEQYF
>TRBJ1-5|NA|NA|TRBV6-5
TGTGCCAGCAGTTTGGGGAGCTATAGCAATCAGCCCCAGCATTTT
CASSLGSYSNQPQHF
>TRBJ2-6|NA|NA|TRBV27
TGTGCCATCAGCCCAGGGCCTGGGGCCAACGTCCTGACTTTC
CAISPGPGANVLTF
>TRBJ2-1|NA|NA|TRBV19
TGTGCCAGTAGTACCCAGCCGACTAGTTTCGAGCAGTTCTTC
CASSTQPTSFEQFF
>TRBJ2-3|medium-sized|TRBD1|TRBV28
TGTGCCAGCAGTTTGTGGGGACGGACAGGGGGCACAGATACGCAGTATTTT
CASSLWGRTGGTDTQYF
>TRBJ1-3|NA|NA|TRBV6-5
TGTGCCAGCAGACGGACACTCGATGGAAACACCATATATTTT
CASRRTLDGNTIYF
>TRBJ2-7|NA|NA|TRBV5-4
TGTGCCAGCAGCTTAGGCAGCGGGTCCTCCTACGAGCAGTACTTC
CASSLGSGSSYEQYF
>TRBJ2-2|NA|TRBD1|TRBV6-5
TGTGCCAGCAACGCAGACAGGGTGAACACCGGGGAGCTGTTTTTT
CASNADRVNTGELFF
>TRBJ1-5|NA|NA|TRBV12-3/TRBV12-4
TGTGCCAGCAGTCTATATAGCAATCAGCCCCAGCATTTT
CASSLYSNQPQHF
>TRBJ2-1|NA|TRBD2|TRBV2
TGTGCCAGCGAGGCGGGAGGGTCCGGTGAGCAGTTCTTC
CASEAGGSGEQFF
>TRBJ2-5|NA|TRBD2|TRBV5-1
TGCGCCAGCAGCTCCTTGACTAGCGGGAGGCTGGAGACCCAGTACTTC
CASSSLTSGRLETQYF
>TRBJ2-7|NA|TRBD2|TRBV13
TGTGCCAGCAGCAATAAAGGACTAGCGGAAATATACGAGCAGTACTTC
CASSNKGLAEIYEQYF
>TRBJ2-7|NA|TRBD2|TRBV18
TGTGCCAGCTCATCTAATAGGGGACTAGCGGGATACGAGCAGTACTTC
CASSSNRGLAGYEQYF
>TRBJ2-3|NA|NA|TRBV18
TGTGCCAGCTCAGGGGCGACCGTGGGGCAGTATTTT
CASSGATVGQYF
>TRBJ2-2|few|TRBD2|TRBV25-1
TGTGCCAGCAGTGAAGCCGGGGGGGGCACCGGGGAGCTGTTTTTT
CASSEAGGGTGELFF
>TRBJ2-5|NA|TRBD1|TRBV5-1
TGCGCCAGCAGCATCTCCGGGACAGGTCAAGAGACCCAGTACTTC
CASSISGTGQETQYF
>TRBJ2-7|NA|NA|TRBV3-1/TRBV3-2
TGTGCCAGCAGCCAACTCTTCGAGCAGTACTTC
CASSQLFEQYF
>TRBJ1-6|NA|TRBD1|TRBV10-3
TGTGCCATCAGTGCCGCGACAGGGGGAACTTCACCCCTCCACTTT
CAISAATGGTSPLHF
>TRBJ2-7|NA|TRBD1|TRBV18
TGTGCCAGCTCATTTTCGCCCGGGACAGGAGCCTACGAGCAGTACTTC
CASSFSPGTGAYEQYF